The 20 T cell receptor beta chains in this list originate from one sample, sequenced in a study of T cells after posttransplantation cyclophosphamide. Cells defined as naive were viable CD3+CD4+ or CD3+CD8+ and CCR7+CD45RA+CD45RO-CD95-CD27+CD28+. The repertoire was sequenced with immunoSEQ multiplex PCR; TCRdb's copy has only in-frame clones and lacks some. Of approximately 15,000 clones detected, around 94% appear once; the ten largest clones hold approximately 0.25%. The material sequenced was naive CD4+ T cells sorted from blood. The origin of the receptors is a woman aged 45-65 years in good health and a related stem cell transplant donor.

The chain joins TRBV7-9 to TRBJ1-5; no clear D gene. Per germline, CDR1 SEHNR and CDR2 FQNEAQ (reference sequence). V lost 1 base and J lost 3, with 7 bases in between. This CDR3 comprises 14 residues. In DNA, the CDR3 is TGTGCCAGCAGCTTAGGAACAGTCAATCAGCCCCAGCATTTT. The encoded protein is CASSLGTVNQPQHF. Based on the CDR3 plus reference TRBV7-9 and TRBJ1-5, the full variable domain is DTGVSQNPRHKITKRGQNVTFRCDPISEHNRLYWYRQTLGQGPEFLTYFQNEAQLEKSRLLSDRFSAERPKGSFSTLEIQRTEQGDSAMYLCASSLGTVNQPQHFGDGTRLSIL.

This clone was counted only a few times. The chain recombines TRBV19 with TRBJ1-1; 9 nucleotides match TRBD1. The CDR3 runs to 14 residues. The germline gives CDR1 LNHDA, CDR2 SQIVND (reference sequence). J lost 2 bases, V lost 7 bases, and 5 bases had no gene match. CDR3: CASKTQGANTEAFF. The CDR3 region has the DNA TGTGCCAGTAAGACACAGGGGGCAAACACTGAAGCTTTCTTT.

The chain has TRBV9 and TRBJ2-7; 8 positions agree with TRBD2. The CDR3 totals 14 residues. The germline gives CDR1 SGDLS, CDR2 YYNGEE. J lost 6 bases, V lost 3 bases, and 8 bases had no gene match. CDR3 nucleotides: TGTGCCAGCAGCGAAACTAGCGGCTCCCTCGAGCAGTACTTC. Amino acids: CASSETSGSLEQYF.

The chain uses TRBV30 and TRBJ2-3, with TRBD2 matching over 11 bases. Germline trimming cut 2 bases from V and 1 base from J; bases unmatched to any gene: 2. The germline gives CDR1 GTSNPN, CDR2 SVGIG (reference sequence). CDR3 length: 15 amino acids. CDR3 DNA: TGTGCCTGGAGTCAACTAGCGGGAGGCACAGATACGCAGTATTTT. Translating gives CAWSQLAGGTDTQYF.

The chain has TRBV4-1 and TRBJ2-1; TRBD1 matches at 10 bases. From germline, CDR1 is MGHRA and CDR2 YSYEKL. The CDR3 is 16 amino acids. V gave up 4 bases and J gave up 4 bases; unmatched junction bases: 7. This CDR3 is CASSRPGQGRYNEQFF. The CDR3 DNA follows: TGCGCCAGCAGCCGACCGGGACAGGGGCGATACAATGAGCAGTTCTTC.

This chain joins TRBV18 and TRBJ1-1; D gene uncertain. From germline, CDR1 is KGHSH and CDR2 LQKENI. V was cut by 3 bases and J by 5 bases, with 13 bases left in between. The CDR3 sequence is 14 residues long. The CDR3 reads CASSPGLTGTEAFF. CDR3 sequence (DNA): TGTGCCAGCTCACCCGGGTTGACTGGGACTGAAGCTTTCTTT.

The chain links TRBV2 to TRBJ2-3, with D possibly matching TRBD2 (7 bases). CDR1 SNHLY and CDR2 FYNNEI come from the germline V gene. The CDR3 has 16 amino acids. V was trimmed by 2 bases and J by 1 base, leaving 13 bases between them. The DNA for the CDR3 is TGTGCCAGCAGTGAATTGCGGGGGCAAGGCACAGATACGCAGTATTTT. This translates into CASSELRGQGTDTQYF.

The V and J genes are TRBV5-1 and TRBJ1-1; a weak D match, TRBD1 (5 bases). This CDR3 has 16 amino acids. The germline V gene encodes CDR1 SGHRS and CDR2 YFSETQ. The V gene lost 3 bases and the J gene lost 3 bases, with 18 bases spanning the gap. The DNA of the CDR3 is TGCGCCAGCAGCTCCTACTTCGACAGTCCCCACACTGAAGCTTTCTTT. It specifies CASSSYFDSPHTEAFF.

This clone was seen a single time. The chain employs TRBV7-6 and TRBJ1-2; D is ambiguous. Trimming shortened V by 1 base and J by 4 bases, and 13 bases separated the two germline ends. The length of the CDR3 is 15 residues. The germline CDR1 and CDR2 sequences are SGHVS and FNYEAQ. Here the CDR3 reads CASSLGGSETYGYTF. The CDR3, as DNA: TGTGCCAGCAGCTTAGGAGGATCAGAGACCTATGGCTACACCTTC.

This sequence joins TRBV5-6 and TRBJ1-5; D might be TRBD1 (5 bases). The CDR3 is 14 amino acids. Germline loops: CDR1 SGHDT, CDR2 YYEEEE. Trimming shortened V by 2 bases and J by 7 bases, and 13 bases separated the two germline ends. DNA of the CDR3: TGTGCCAGCAGCTTCGGGGGGTTTAAGCAGCCCCAGCATTTT. Residues: CASSFGGFKQPQHF. The whole variable domain, remainder taken from reference TRBV5-6 and TRBJ1-5, is DAGVTQSPTHLIKTRGQQVTLRCSPKSGHDTVSWYQQALGQGPQFIFQYYEEEERQRGNFPDRFSGHQFPNYSSELNVNALLLGDSALYLCASSFGGFKQPQHFGDGTRLSIL.

The chain has TRBV9 and TRBJ2-3, with TRBD2 identical over 10 bases. Germline loops: CDR1 SGDLS, CDR2 YYNGEE. The CDR3 length is 16 residues. The J segment lost 2 bases and the V segment lost 3 bases, leaving 6 bases of the junction unmatched. CDR3 sequence reads: CASSGRLAGLTDTQYF. The DNA of the CDR3 is TGTGCCAGCAGCGGACGACTAGCGGGTCTCACAGATACGCAGTATTTT.

The chain has TRBV7-9 and TRBJ1-2; D gene ambiguous. The ends were cut back, 5 bases at V and 5 bases at J, with 12 bases in the middle. Germline CDR1 reads SEHNR; CDR2 reads FQNEAQ (reference sequence). The CDR3 totals 13 residues. Here the CDR3 reads CASSHTRQYGYTF. CDR3 bases: TGTGCCAGCAGCCACACGCGGCAGTATGGCTACACCTTC.

The V gene is TRBV4-1, the J gene TRBJ2-2, with unresolved D. This CDR3 is 14 amino acids long. V gave up 7 bases and J gave up 7 bases, with 16 bases separating them. CDR1 and CDR2 from the germline V gene are MGHRA and YSYEKL. The CDR3 coding sequence is TGCGCCAGCACCCCCCGGATCCAGGACGGGGAGCTGTTTTTT. Amino acid sequence: CASTPRIQDGELFF.

The chain is built from TRBV6-4 and TRBJ2-6; D is possibly TRBD1 (5 bases). The CDR3 has 16 amino acids. Germline CDR1 and CDR2: MRHNA and SNTAGT. Trimming removed 5 bases at V and 1 base at J, with 12 bases between. CDR3 sequence: CASSSQPGSGANVLTF. The CDR3 coding sequence is TGTGCCAGCAGTTCACAACCAGGGTCTGGGGCCAACGTCCTGACTTTC.

V is TRBV5-1 and J is TRBJ2-3, with TRBD1 matching 9 bases. This CDR3 region has 16 residues. Germline V lookup: CDR1 SGHRS, CDR2 YFSETQ. J gave up 3 bases and V 4 bases, and 9 bases lay outside the gene matches. This CDR3 is CASSLRTGASTDTQYF. The CDR3 DNA reads as TGCGCCAGCAGCCTAAGGACAGGGGCAAGTACAGATACGCAGTATTTT.

The rearrangement links TRBV5-1 to TRBJ2-5; 7 positions match TRBD1. CDR1 SGHRS and CDR2 YFSETQ come from the germline V gene. V was clipped by 0 bases and J by 4 bases; unmatched bases: 9. The CDR3 contains 16 residues. The CDR3: CASSLGLGTAVETQYF. In nucleotides, the CDR3 is TGCGCCAGCAGCTTGGGATTAGGGACAGCGGTAGAGACCCAGTACTTC.

The table lists this clone with a count of one. This chain joins TRBV7-2 and TRBJ1-2; TRBD1 might be the D (6 bases). There are 14 residues in the CDR3. Germline loops: CDR1 SGHTA, CDR2 FQGNSA. Trimming took 1 base from V and 8 from J, leaving 14 bases between them. CDR3: CASSLVAGDGGYTF. Written as DNA, the CDR3 is TGTGCCAGCAGCTTAGTTGCAGGGGATGGCGGCTACACCTTC. Full variable domain (outside the CDR3, taken from reference TRBV7-2 and TRBJ1-2): GAGVSQSPSNKVTEKGKDVELRCDPISGHTALYWYRQSLGQGLEFLIYFQGNSAPDKSGLPSDRFSAERTGGSVSTLTIQRTQQEDSAVYLCASSLVAGDGGYTFGSGTRLTVV.

The CDR3 protein is CASSAPGLGGIGRGEQFF. The DNA of the CDR3 is TGTGCCAGCAGCGCCCCGGGACTAGGCGGAATAGGTAGAGGGGAGCAGTTCTTC. The chain couples TRBV9 to TRBJ2-1; TRBD2 agrees at 8 bases. This CDR3 has 18 residues. Germline V lookup: CDR1 SGDLS, CDR2 YYNGEE. J lost 10 bases, V lost 3 bases, and 21 bases had no gene match.

The gene calls are TRBV5-1 and TRBJ2-7; 7 nucleotides agree with TRBD1. The CDR3 length is 12 residues. Germline V gene lookup returns CDR1 SGHRS and CDR2 YFSETQ. Losses at the gene ends were 4 bases for V and 6 bases for J; bases not matched to a gene: 4. CDR3 sequence: CASSMGQSEQYF. CDR3 sequence (DNA): TGCGCCAGCAGCATGGGACAGAGCGAGCAGTACTTC.

V and J are TRBV15 and TRBJ1-3; D remains unclear. CDR1 and CDR2 (germline): LNHNV, YYDKDF (reference sequence). The length of the CDR3 is 15 residues. V lost 0 bases and J 1 base, leaving 7 bases between the germline ends. CDR3 bases: TGTGCCACCAGCAGAGATGGCAAATCTGGAAACACCATATATTTT. Residues: CATSRDGKSGNTIYF.